The source of this TCR beta chain is a study of T cells in Graves' hyperthyroidism and ophthalmopathy. Whole-study results and caveats: The authors' 13 V-J model separated ophthalmopathy from stable hyperthyroidism.

Clinicians diagnosed patients from clinical symptoms, serum thyroxine and TRAb, thyroid ultrasound and orbital computed tomography. Amplification of TCR beta CDR3 regions used RNA as the template. Carried out on the TCR CDR3, a first-round RT-PCR used the HTBI primer set. TCRdb reprocessed the multiplex PCR reads with MiXCR, giving one entry per CDR3 protein. The sample contains hundreds of thousands of distinct CDR3 sequences, 35% of which appear only once. Details on this clonotype: The antigen remains undetermined.

The receptor comes from a woman aged 40 to 50 with Graves' hyperthyroidism. Sequencing used blood.

CDR3 protein: CASRQGTAQETQYF. The CDR3, as DNA: TGTGCCAGCAGACAGGGGACGGCCCAAGAGACCCAGTACTTC. The rearrangement uses TRBV12-3 or TRBV12-4 and TRBJ2-5, with 7 bases identical to TRBD1. This CDR3 has 14 residues. Trimming at V came to 6 bases and at J to 1 base, leaving 5 bases not matched to a gene.